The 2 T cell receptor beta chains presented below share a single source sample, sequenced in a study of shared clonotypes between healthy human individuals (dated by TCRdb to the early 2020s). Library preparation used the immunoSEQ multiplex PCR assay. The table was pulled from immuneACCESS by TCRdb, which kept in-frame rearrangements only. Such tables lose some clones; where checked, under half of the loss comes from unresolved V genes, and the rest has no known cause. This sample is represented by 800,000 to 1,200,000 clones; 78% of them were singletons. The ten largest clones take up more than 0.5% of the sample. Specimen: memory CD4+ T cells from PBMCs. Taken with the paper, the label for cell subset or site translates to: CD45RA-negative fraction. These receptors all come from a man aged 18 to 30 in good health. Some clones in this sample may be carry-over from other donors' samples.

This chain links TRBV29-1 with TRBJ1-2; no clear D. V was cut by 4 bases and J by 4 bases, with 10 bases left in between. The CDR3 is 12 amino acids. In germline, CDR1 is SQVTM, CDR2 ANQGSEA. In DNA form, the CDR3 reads TGCAGCGTTGGCCGAGACTTCTATGGCTACACCTTC. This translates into CSVGRDFYGYTF. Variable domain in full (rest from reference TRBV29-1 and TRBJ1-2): SAVISQKPSRDICQRGTSLTIQCQVDSQVTMMFWYRQQPGQSLTLIATANQGSEATYESGFVIDKFPISRPNLTFSTLTVSNMSPEDSSIYLCSVGRDFYGYTFGSGTRLTVV.

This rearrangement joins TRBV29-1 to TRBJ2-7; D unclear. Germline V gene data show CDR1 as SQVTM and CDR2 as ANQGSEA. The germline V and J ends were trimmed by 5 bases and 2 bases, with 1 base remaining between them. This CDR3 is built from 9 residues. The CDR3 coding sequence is TGCAGCGTTCCCTACGAGCAGTACTTC. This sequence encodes CSVPYEQYF.